This entry lists 27 T cell receptor beta chains sequenced from one sample in a study of TIL therapy for anti-PD-1-resistant metastatic lung cancer (dated by TCRdb to the early 2020s). The time point label corresponds to: pre-treatment sample, taken before nivolumab and TIL therapy. The baseline tumor samples were excised metastases, mostly pleural nodules or supraclavicular lymph nodes, taken from the same resection that was used to grow TIL. The immunoSEQ v3 hsTCRB kit was used to amplify TCR beta CDR3 regions from genomic DNA through bias-controlled multiplex PCR. TCRdb took over this immuneACCESS table, retaining in-frame rearrangements with V and J assigned. Such tables are incomplete; in checked studies, under half of the missing clones stem from an unresolved V gene, and the remainder is unexplained. The sample includes about 6,400 clones, with around two thirds observed a single time. The top ten constitute around 5.7% of the sample.

The specimen comprised tumor tissue, sampled at baseline. These receptor sequences come from a person aged 25 to 85 with non-small cell lung cancer.

This clone was counted a few times. The chain uses TRBV9 and TRBJ2-1, with D possibly matching TRBD1 (5 bases). This CDR3 has 15 amino acids. The V and J ends lost 0 bases and 6 bases respectively, with 13 bases between them. Germline CDR1 reads SGDLS; CDR2 reads YYNGEE. This chain's CDR3 is CASSVEGIQSNEQFF. The CDR3 nucleotides read TGTGCCAGCAGCGTAGAGGGGATTCAGAGCAATGAGCAGTTCTTC. Drawing the rest from reference TRBV9 and TRBJ2-1, the complete variable domain is DSGVTQTPKHLITATGQRVTLRCSPRSGDLSVYWYQQSLDQGLQFLIQYYNGEERAKGNILERFSAQQFPDLHSELNLSSLELGDSALYFCASSVEGIQSNEQFFGPGTRLTVL.

The V call is TRBV6-1, the J call TRBJ2-1; TRBD2 might be the D (6 bases). V was shortened by 0 bases and J by 0 bases, with 6 bases between the two germline ends. CDR3 length: 15 residues. Germline V gene sequence: CDR1 MNHNS, CDR2 SASEGT. For the CDR3, the DNA is TGTGCCAGCAGTGAAGCTAGCGGCTCCTACAATGAGCAGTTCTTC. This encodes CASSEASGSYNEQFF.

This clone occurred a few times. The chain recombines TRBV27 with TRBJ2-1, with 7 nucleotides matching TRBD2. The germline gives CDR1 MNHEY, CDR2 SMNVEV (reference sequence). The CDR3 has 16 amino acids. The ends lost 1 base at V and 5 bases at J; junction bases unmatched: 8. CDR3 DNA: TGTGCCAGCAGTTTATTGGGCGGGGGTTCCGACAATGAGCAGTTCTTC. Translating it yields CASSLLGGGSDNEQFF.

The chain carries TRBV6-6 and TRBJ1-1, with D possibly TRBD1 on 5 matching bases. Trimming pared 6 bases from V and 1 base from J, leaving 9 bases between. This CDR3 region has 13 residues. CDR1 and CDR2 (germline): MNHNY, SVGAGI (reference sequence). As DNA, the CDR3 is TGTGCCAGCAGCCAGACAGCGAACACTGAAGCTTTCTTT. It is translated as CASSQTANTEAFF.

The CDR3 protein is CASSSTGVRSPLHF. For the CDR3, the DNA is TGTGCCAGCAGTTCGACAGGGGTAAGATCACCCCTCCACTTT. The J gene is TRBJ1-6, the V gene TRBV28; 8 bases match TRBD1. V lost 4 bases, J lost 10 bases, and 6 bases stayed unmatched. Germline CDR1 MDHEN, CDR2 SYDVKM. This CDR3 has 14 amino acids. The full variable domain, completed using reference TRBV28 and TRBJ1-6, is DVKVTQSSRYLVKRTGEKVFLECVQDMDHENMFWYRQDPGLGLRLIYFSYDVKMKEKGDIPEGYSVSREKKERFSLILESASTNQTSMYLCASSSTGVRSPLHFGNGTRLTVT.

The genes are TRBV5-6 and TRBJ2-7; 7 positions agree with TRBD1. The CDR3 is 14 amino acids. Unmatched junction bases numbered 3, after V lost 2 bases and J lost 1 base. Germline V CDR1 and CDR2: SGHDT, YYEEEE. The CDR3 region is CASSFRQGSYEQYF. The DNA for the CDR3 is TGTGCCAGCAGCTTCAGACAGGGATCCTACGAGCAGTACTTC.

This chain links TRBV28 with TRBJ2-3, with a tentative D call TRBD2 (6 bases). The germline V gene encodes CDR1 MDHEN and CDR2 SYDVKM. The CDR3 spans 14 residues. V was clipped by 5 bases and J by 2 bases, with 11 bases between them. The CDR3 is CASSQLRDTDTQYF. DNA for the CDR3: TGTGCCAGCAGTCAGTTGCGGGACACAGATACGCAGTATTTT.

The rearrangement uses TRBV9 and TRBJ2-2; no clear D. CDR1 and CDR2 (germline): SGDLS, YYNGEE. This CDR3 contains 15 residues. The germline V and J ends were trimmed by 0 bases and 6 bases, with 12 bases remaining between them. CDR3 sequence: CASSVDLQISGELFF. The CDR3 nucleotides are TGTGCCAGCAGCGTAGACCTACAAATATCCGGGGAGCTGTTTTTT.

The rearrangement uses TRBV30 and TRBJ2-1; no reliable D call. Germline V gene lookup returns CDR1 GTSNPN and CDR2 SVGIG (reference sequence). The CDR3 consists of 13 residues. V was trimmed by 1 base and J by 5 bases, leaving 9 bases between them. The CDR3 nucleotides read TGTGCCTGGAGTGGTGCTACCAACAATGAGCAGTTCTTC. Amino acid sequence: CAWSGATNNEQFF.

This clone was picked up a small number of times. The rearrangement uses TRBV6-6 and TRBJ1-5, with D uncertain. There are 11 residues in the CDR3. Trimming shortened V by 7 bases and J by 3 bases, and 4 bases separated the two germline ends. Germline V gene lookup returns CDR1 MNHNY and CDR2 SVGAGI (reference sequence). DNA of the CDR3: TGTGCCAGCATGGACAATCAGCCCCAGCATTTT. Residues: CASMDNQPQHF.

This clone came up a few times. The chain is built from TRBV19 and TRBJ2-7; no reliable D call. Per germline, CDR1 LNHDA and CDR2 SQIVND (reference sequence). V dropped 6 bases and J dropped 5 bases, with 14 bases sitting between them. The length of the CDR3 is 13 residues. Here the CDR3 reads CASSGSLAHEQYF. The CDR3 DNA sequence: TGTGCCAGTAGCGGCAGCCTCGCCCACGAGCAGTACTTC. The complete variable domain, with remaining parts taken from reference TRBV19 and TRBJ2-7, reads DGGITQSPKYLFRKEGQNVTLSCEQNLNHDAMYWYRQDPGQGLRLIYYSQIVNDFQKGDIAEGYSVSREKKESFPLTVTSAQKNPTAFYLCASSGSLAHEQYFGPGTRLTVT.

V usage is TRBV5-1 and J usage is TRBJ2-1; D possibly corresponds to TRBD1 (6 bases). The CDR3 is 15 amino acids. The V end was cut by 0 bases, the J end by 5 bases, with 12 bases between. Germline CDR1 SGHRS, CDR2 YFSETQ. CDR3: CASSLGGGAHNEQFF. The CDR3 nucleotides read TGCGCCAGCAGCTTGGGTGGGGGCGCCCACAATGAGCAGTTCTTC.

This clone was counted between two and nine times. The rearrangement joins TRBV9 to TRBJ2-4; TRBD2 matches 8 bases. The CDR3 has 14 amino acids. Germline-derived CDR1 and CDR2 are SGDLS and YYNGEE. With V trimmed by 4 bases and J by 6 bases, 6 bases remained unmatched. DNA for the CDR3: TGTGCCAGCAGCCCACAGACTAGCGCAAACATTCAGTACTTC. Residues: CASSPQTSANIQYF.

This chain connects TRBV6-5 to TRBJ2-1, with a weak D call TRBD1 (5 bases). The CDR3 sequence is 15 residues long. Germline CDR1 MNHEY, CDR2 SVGAGI. The ends were cut back, 0 bases at V and 10 bases at J, with 16 bases in the middle. The CDR3 is CASSYSFLGVGEQFF. CDR3 bases: TGTGCCAGCAGTTACTCGTTCTTAGGGGTGGGCGAGCAGTTCTTC.

The chain combines TRBV19 with TRBJ1-4; 7 positions match TRBD1. Trimming cost V 6 bases and J 5 bases; bases outside gene matches: 9. Germline V gene sequence: CDR1 LNHDA, CDR2 SQIVND (reference sequence). There are 15 residues in the CDR3. In nucleotides, the CDR3 is TGTGCCAGTAGACAACCCGGGACAGCAAATGAAAAACTGTTTTTT. This sequence encodes CASRQPGTANEKLFF.

Only a few counts were recorded for this clone. Other nucleotide sequences from this sample produce the same CDR3. V gene TRBV19 combines with J gene TRBJ1-6; maybe TRBD1 (6 bases). Germline-derived CDR1 and CDR2 are LNHDA and SQIVND (reference sequence). The CDR3 runs to 15 residues. The V gene lost 3 bases and the J gene lost 7 bases, with 13 bases spanning the gap. The CDR3 bases are TGTGCCAGTAGTATCGCGGGAGGGGGAAATTCACCCCTCCACTTT. Its protein is CASSIAGGGNSPLHF.

This clone was observed once. The V and J genes are TRBV30 and TRBJ1-2, with D perhaps matching TRBD1 (6 bases). This CDR3 spans 13 amino acids. Germline lookup yields CDR1 GTSNPN and CDR2 SVGIG (reference sequence). V was clipped by 4 bases and J by 4 bases, with 13 bases between them. The CDR3 bases are TGTGCCTGGACTACAGGGTCCCGCTATGGCTACACCTTC. This codes for CAWTTGSRYGYTF.

This clone has just a few counts. V and J are TRBV5-8 and TRBJ2-6; D not certain. This CDR3 region has 15 residues. Trimming took off 4 bases at V and 1 base at J, with 9 bases between the two ends. The germline CDR1 and CDR2 sequences are SGHTS and YDEGEE. Here the CDR3 reads CASSIGRSGANVLTF. CDR3 DNA: TGTGCCAGCAGCATTGGACGGTCTGGGGCCAACGTCCTGACTTTC.

This clone was seen only a few times. The V and J genes are TRBV6-5 and TRBJ2-2; a weak D match, TRBD2 (6 bases). V lost 6 bases and J lost 4, with 15 bases in between. The CDR3 sequence is 15 residues long. The germline V gene has CDR1 MNHEY and CDR2 SVGAGI. The CDR3 reads CASRKNWDSTGELFF. CDR3 in DNA: TGTGCCAGCAGAAAAAACTGGGACTCCACCGGGGAGCTGTTTTTT.

The chain uses TRBV19 and TRBJ1-2; a weak D match, TRBD1 (6 bases). The germline V gene has CDR1 LNHDA and CDR2 SQIVND (reference sequence). The CDR3 spans 15 residues. V lost 6 bases and J lost 5, with 19 bases in between. The CDR3 DNA follows: TGTGCCAGTAGCCGAACTGGACAGAGTATTTATGGCTACACCTTC. Translated: CASSRTGQSIYGYTF.

Comment on this clone: In the same sample, other DNA sequences code for this CDR3. The chain has TRBV28 and TRBJ1-3, with D hard to call. Looked up from germline, CDR1 is MDHEN and CDR2 is SYDVKM. This CDR3 comprises 14 residues. With 4 bases removed from V and 0 bases from J, the gap between germline ends came to 7 bases. The CDR3 here is CASSSTFSGNTIYF. The CDR3 DNA reads TGTGCCAGCAGTTCAACGTTCTCTGGAAACACCATATATTTT.

The chain employs TRBV7-9 and TRBJ2-3; 11 nucleotides line up with TRBD1. This CDR3 is built from 16 residues. The trim removed 4 bases at V and 4 bases at J, leaving 7 bases unmatched. Germline V gene lookup returns CDR1 SEHNR and CDR2 FQNEAQ (reference sequence). This CDR3 is CASSSTGQGASDTQYF. The CDR3 nucleotides read TGTGCCAGCAGCTCGACCGGACAGGGGGCATCAGATACGCAGTATTTT.

This chain links TRBV7-8 with TRBJ1-1; D unresolved. The V gene lost 2 bases and the J gene lost 4 bases, with 14 bases spanning the gap. Germline V CDR1 and CDR2: SGHVS, FQNEAQ. CDR3 length equals 15 residues. The CDR3 DNA reads as TGTGCCAGCAGCTTATTGGTGCTCCCTGGCACTGAAGCTTTCTTT. Its protein is CASSLLVLPGTEAFF.

The chain couples TRBV30 to TRBJ2-2; D is possibly TRBD1 or TRBD2 (5 bases each). CDR1 is GTSNPN and CDR2 is SVGIG in the germline V gene (reference sequence). The ends were cut back, 0 bases at V and 6 bases at J, with 8 bases in the middle. This CDR3 spans 13 amino acids. The CDR3 DNA reads TGTGCCTGGAGTGTACGGGGCGCCGGGGAGCTGTTTTTT. This codes for CAWSVRGAGELFF.

There are a few counts of this clone. The chain links TRBV19 to TRBJ1-2, with D hard to call. Trimming removed 5 bases at V and 4 bases at J, with 11 bases between. This CDR3 spans 13 amino acids. Germline CDR1 and CDR2: LNHDA and SQIVND (reference sequence). DNA of the CDR3: TGTGCCAGTAGTCCCGGTCCGGGCTATGGCTACACCTTC. This translates into CASSPGPGYGYTF.

CDR3 region: CSVRYGDGYTF. CDR3 sequence (DNA): TGCAGCGTGAGGTACGGGGACGGCTACACCTTC. V gene TRBV29-1 combines with J gene TRBJ1-2; D possibly corresponds to TRBD1 (5 bases). Trimming removed 6 bases from V and 8 bases from J, with 13 bases in between. The germline CDR1 and CDR2 sequences are SQVTM and ANQGSEA. The CDR3 has 11 amino acids.

The genes are TRBV28 and TRBJ1-4; 9 positions match TRBD1. Unmatched junction bases numbered 12, after V lost 5 bases and J lost 5 bases. Germline CDR1 and CDR2: MDHEN and SYDVKM. This CDR3 comprises 17 residues. This CDR3 is CASSLFGGTGKNEKLFF. The CDR3 region has the DNA TGTGCCAGCAGTCTCTTCGGAGGGACAGGGAAAAATGAAAAACTGTTTTTT.